The sequence of this T cell receptor beta chain was determined in a study of T cell responses to AZD1222 COVID-19 vaccine. Comments on this clone: Its antigen remains unidentified.

This CDR3 has 14 residues. Germline CDR1 and CDR2: MGHRA and YSYEKL. V lost 1 base and J lost 5; bases outside the gene matches: 4. Produced via immunoSEQ multiplex PCR; TCRdb's table is partial and in-frame only. The sample shows about 94,000 clones, 85% to 90% of them seen only once. Some second doses came at about 4 weeks and others at about 12 weeks; these were pooled. Study outcomes and limitations: The study found Spike-specific TCR breadth and depth rose after two AZD1222 doses.

Material: peripheral blood, obtained 28 days after the second AZD1222 dose. V gene TRBV4-1 combines with J gene TRBJ2-5, with 7 nucleotides matching TRBD2. The sequence was collected from an adult who received the AZD1222 COVID-19 vaccine. CDR3 amino acids: CASSQGGREETQYF. The CDR3 DNA follows: TGCGCCAGCAGCCAAGGGGGGAGGGAGGAGACCCAGTACTTC.